This T cell receptor (beta chain) was observed in a study of early T cells in non-severe SARS-CoV-2 infection. In the study overall: Chains stayed unpaired after sequencing of bulk RNA from unsorted whole blood.

TCRdb re-derived calls from the 5' RACE reads in MiXCR, one entry per CDR3 protein. The sample includes 40,000 or so distinct CDR3 sequences, roughly 10% of them seen just once. Germline V gene data show CDR1 as SGHRS and CDR2 as YFSETQ. V was clipped by 7 bases and J by 1 base, with 17 bases between them. The CDR3 spans 16 residues. This clonotype appeared a few times. The chain couples TRBV5-1 to TRBJ2-2; D may be TRBD1 (6 bases). The specimen sequenced was whole blood. The sequence was obtained from an adult who was a healthcare worker with PCR-confirmed SARS-CoV-2 infection or an uninfected control (not recorded which). Written as DNA, the CDR3 is TGCGCCAGCGCCCCAACAGGGCGGATGAACACCGGGGAGCTGTTTTTT. Its protein product is CASAPTGRMNTGELFF.